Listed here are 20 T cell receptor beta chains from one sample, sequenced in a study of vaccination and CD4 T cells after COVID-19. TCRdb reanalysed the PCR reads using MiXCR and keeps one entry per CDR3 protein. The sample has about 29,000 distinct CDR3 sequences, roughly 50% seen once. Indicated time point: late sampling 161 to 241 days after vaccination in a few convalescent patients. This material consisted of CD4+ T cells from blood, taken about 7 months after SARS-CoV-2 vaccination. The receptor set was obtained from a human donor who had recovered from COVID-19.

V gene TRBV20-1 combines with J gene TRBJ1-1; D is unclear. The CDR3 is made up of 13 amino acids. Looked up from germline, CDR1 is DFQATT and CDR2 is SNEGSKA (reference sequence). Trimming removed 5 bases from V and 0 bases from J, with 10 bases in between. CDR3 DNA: TGCAGTGCTTCTGGGGTTGTGAACACTGAAGCTTTCTTT. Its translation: CSASGVVNTEAFF.

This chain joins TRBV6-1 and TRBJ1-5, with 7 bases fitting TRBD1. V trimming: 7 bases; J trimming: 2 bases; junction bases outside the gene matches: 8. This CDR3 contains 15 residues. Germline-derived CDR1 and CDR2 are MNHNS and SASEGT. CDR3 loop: CASTELTGGNQPQHF. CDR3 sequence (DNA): TGTGCCAGCACCGAGTTAACAGGGGGCAATCAGCCCCAGCATTTT.

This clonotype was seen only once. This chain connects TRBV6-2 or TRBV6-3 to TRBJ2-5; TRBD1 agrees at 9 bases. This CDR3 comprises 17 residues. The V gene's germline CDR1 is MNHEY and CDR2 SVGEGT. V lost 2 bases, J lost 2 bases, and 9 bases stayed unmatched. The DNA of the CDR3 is TGTGCCAGCAGTTACACTGTAGGACAGGGGAGGCAAGAGACCCAGTACTTC. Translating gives CASSYTVGQGRQETQYF.

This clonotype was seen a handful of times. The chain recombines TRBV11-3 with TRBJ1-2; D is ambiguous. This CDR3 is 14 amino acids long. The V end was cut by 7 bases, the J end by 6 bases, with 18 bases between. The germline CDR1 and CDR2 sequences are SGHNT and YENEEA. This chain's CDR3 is CASTPLCGFDGYTF. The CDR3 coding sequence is TGTGCCAGCACCCCTTTATGCGGGTTTGATGGCTACACCTTC.

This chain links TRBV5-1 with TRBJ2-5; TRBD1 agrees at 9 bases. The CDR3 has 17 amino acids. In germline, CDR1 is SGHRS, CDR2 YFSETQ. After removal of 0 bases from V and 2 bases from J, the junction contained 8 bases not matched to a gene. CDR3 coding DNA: TGCGCCAGCAGCTTGGGACAGGGGGTGCAGCTTCAAGAGACCCAGTACTTC. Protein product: CASSLGQGVQLQETQYF.

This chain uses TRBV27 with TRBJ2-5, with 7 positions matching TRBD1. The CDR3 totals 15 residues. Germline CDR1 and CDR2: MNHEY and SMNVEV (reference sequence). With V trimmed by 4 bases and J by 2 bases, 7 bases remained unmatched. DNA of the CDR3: TGTGCCAGCAGTTCCGGGACAGCGATTCAAGAGACCCAGTACTTC. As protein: CASSSGTAIQETQYF.

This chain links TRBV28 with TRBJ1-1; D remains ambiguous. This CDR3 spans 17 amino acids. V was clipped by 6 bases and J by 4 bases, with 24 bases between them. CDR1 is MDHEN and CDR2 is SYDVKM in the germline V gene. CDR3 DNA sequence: TGTGCCAGCAGACCCGTCTGGGCTGAGAGCGGGAGCACTGAAGCTTTCTTT. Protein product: CASRPVWAESGSTEAFF.

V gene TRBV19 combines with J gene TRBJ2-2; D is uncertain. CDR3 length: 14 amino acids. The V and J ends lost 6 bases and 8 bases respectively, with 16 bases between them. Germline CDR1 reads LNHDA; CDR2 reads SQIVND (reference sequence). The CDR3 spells CASSSRLPGGELFF. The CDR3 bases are TGTGCCAGTAGCAGCCGCCTTCCAGGAGGGGAGCTGTTTTTT.

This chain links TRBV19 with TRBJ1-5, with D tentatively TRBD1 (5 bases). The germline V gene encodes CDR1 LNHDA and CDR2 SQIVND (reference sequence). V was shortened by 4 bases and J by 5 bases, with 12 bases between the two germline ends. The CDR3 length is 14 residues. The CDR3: CASSTWGGDQPQHF. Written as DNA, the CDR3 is TGTGCCAGTAGTACCTGGGGAGGGGATCAGCCCCAGCATTTT.

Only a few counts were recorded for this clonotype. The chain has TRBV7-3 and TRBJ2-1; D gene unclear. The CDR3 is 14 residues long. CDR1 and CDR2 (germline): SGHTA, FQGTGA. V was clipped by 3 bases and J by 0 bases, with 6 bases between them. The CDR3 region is CASSLDSSYNEQFF. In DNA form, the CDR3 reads TGTGCCAGCAGCTTGGATAGCTCCTACAATGAGCAGTTCTTC.

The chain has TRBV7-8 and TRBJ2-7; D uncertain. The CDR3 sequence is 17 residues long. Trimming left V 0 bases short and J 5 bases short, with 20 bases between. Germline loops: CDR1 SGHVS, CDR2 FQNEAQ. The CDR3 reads CASSLAGTVYRFHEQYF. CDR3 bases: TGTGCCAGCAGCTTAGCGGGTACGGTGTATCGGTTTCACGAGCAGTACTTC.

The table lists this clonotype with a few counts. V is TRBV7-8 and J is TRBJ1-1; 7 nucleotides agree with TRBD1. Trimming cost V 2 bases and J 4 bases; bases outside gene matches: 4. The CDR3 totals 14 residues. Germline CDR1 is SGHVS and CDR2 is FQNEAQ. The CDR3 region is CASSLNQGGTEAFF. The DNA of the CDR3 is TGTGCCAGCAGCTTAAACCAGGGGGGCACTGAAGCTTTCTTT.

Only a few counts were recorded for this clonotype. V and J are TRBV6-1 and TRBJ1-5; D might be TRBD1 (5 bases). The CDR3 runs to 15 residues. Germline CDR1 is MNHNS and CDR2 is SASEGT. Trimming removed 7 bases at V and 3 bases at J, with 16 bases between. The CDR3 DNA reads TGTGCCAGCACCACCGACAGACAGAACAATCAGCCCCAGCATTTT. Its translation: CASTTDRQNNQPQHF.

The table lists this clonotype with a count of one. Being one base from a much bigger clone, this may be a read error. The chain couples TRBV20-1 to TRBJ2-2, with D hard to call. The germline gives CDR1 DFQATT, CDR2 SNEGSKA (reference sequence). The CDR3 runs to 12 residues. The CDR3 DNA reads TGCAGTGCTGCTACGAACGCCGGGGAGCTGTTTTTT. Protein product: CSAATNAGELFF.

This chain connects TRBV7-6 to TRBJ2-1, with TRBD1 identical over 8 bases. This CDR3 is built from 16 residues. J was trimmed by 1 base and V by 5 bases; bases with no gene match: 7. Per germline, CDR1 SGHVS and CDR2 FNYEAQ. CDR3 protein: CASSMDRALSYNEQFF. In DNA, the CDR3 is TGTGCCAGCAGCATGGACAGGGCCCTATCCTACAATGAGCAGTTCTTC.

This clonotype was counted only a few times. The CDR3 is CASSLKGQRDSPLHF. CDR3 bases: TGTGCCAGCAGCTTAAAGGGACAACGGGATTCACCCCTCCACTTT. V usage is TRBV7-3 and J usage is TRBJ1-6; possible D gene TRBD1, 6 bases. CDR1 is SGHTA and CDR2 is FQGTGA in the germline V gene. The CDR3 length is 15 residues. The ends were cut back, 1 base at V and 8 bases at J, with 12 bases in the middle. Full variable domain (outside the CDR3, taken from reference TRBV7-3 and TRBJ1-6): GAGVSQTPSNKVTEKGKYVELRCDPISGHTALYWYRQSLGQGPEFLIYFQGTGAADDSGLPNDRFFAVRPEGSVSTLKIQRTERGDSAVYLCASSLKGQRDSPLHFGNGTRLTVT.

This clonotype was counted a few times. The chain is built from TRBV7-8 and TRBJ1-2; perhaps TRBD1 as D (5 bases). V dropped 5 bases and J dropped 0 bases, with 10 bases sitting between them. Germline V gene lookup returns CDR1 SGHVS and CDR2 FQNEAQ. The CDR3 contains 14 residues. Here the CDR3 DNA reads TGTGCCAGCAGCGCGGACAACGCTAACTATGGCTACACCTTC. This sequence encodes CASSADNANYGYTF.

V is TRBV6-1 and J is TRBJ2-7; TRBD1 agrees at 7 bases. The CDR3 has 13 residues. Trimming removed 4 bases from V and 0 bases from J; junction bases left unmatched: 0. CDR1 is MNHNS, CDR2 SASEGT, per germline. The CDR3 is CASSGQGSYEQYF. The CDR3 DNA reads TGTGCCAGCAGTGGACAGGGCTCCTACGAGCAGTACTTC.

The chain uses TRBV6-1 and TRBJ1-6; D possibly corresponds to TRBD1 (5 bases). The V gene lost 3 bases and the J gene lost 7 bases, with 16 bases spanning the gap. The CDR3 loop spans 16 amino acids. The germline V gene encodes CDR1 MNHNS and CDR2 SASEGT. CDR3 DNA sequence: TGTGCCAGCAGTGATTTACCGAACGGGGACAATTCACCCCTCCACTTT. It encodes CASSDLPNGDNSPLHF.

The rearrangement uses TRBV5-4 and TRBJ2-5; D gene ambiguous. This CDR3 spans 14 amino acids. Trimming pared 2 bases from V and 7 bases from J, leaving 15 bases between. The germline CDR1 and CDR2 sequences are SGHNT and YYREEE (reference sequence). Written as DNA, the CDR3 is TGTGCCAGCAGCTTAGCCGCCAAGGATCTGACCCAGTACTTC. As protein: CASSLAAKDLTQYF. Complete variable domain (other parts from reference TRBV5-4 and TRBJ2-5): ETGVTQSPTHLIKTRGQQVTLRCSSQSGHNTVSWYQQALGQGPQFIFQYYREEENGRGNFPPRFSGLQFPNYSSELNVNALELDDSALYLCASSLAAKDLTQYFGPGTRLLVL.